The 6 T cell receptor beta chains presented below share a single source sample, sequenced in a study of Graves' ophthalmopathy and Graves' hyperthyroidism. CDR3 regions of TCR beta were amplified from RNA transcripts. HTBI-primed first-round RT-PCR preceded second-round multiplex PCR. TCRdb independently ran MiXCR on the multiplex PCR reads; one entry per CDR3 protein. Here the sample spans hundreds of thousands of distinct CDR3 sequences, 35% to 45% being singletons. Sequencing used peripheral blood. The origin of the receptors is an adult man with Graves' ophthalmopathy.

This clonotype has ten or more counts. The V gene is TRBV7-2, the J gene TRBJ2-6, with D possibly being TRBD1 (6 bases). Germline V lookup: CDR1 SGHTA, CDR2 FQGNSA. The CDR3 is 16 residues long. With 5 bases removed from V and 4 bases from J, the gap between germline ends came to 15 bases. The CDR3 spells CASSPSTGTGANVLTF. DNA of the CDR3: TGTGCCAGCAGCCCTAGCACAGGGACCGGGGCCAACGTCCTGACTTTC. Full variable domain (rest looked up from reference TRBV7-2 and TRBJ2-6): GAGVSQSPSNKVTEKGKDVELRCDPISGHTALYWYRQSLGQGLEFLIYFQGNSAPDKSGLPSDRFSAERTGGSVSTLTIQRTQQEDSAVYLCASSPSTGTGANVLTFGAGSRLTVL.

This clonotype was seen repeatedly, ten times or more. The chain has TRBV10-3 and TRBJ2-2; 14 bases fit TRBD2. The CDR3 extends over 16 amino acids. Germline CDR1 is ENHRY and CDR2 is SYGVKD. The V and J ends lost 6 bases and 5 bases, in that order; junction bases with no gene match: 5. CDR3 in amino acids: CAIRGTSGRGTGELFF. The CDR3 DNA sequence: TGTGCCATCAGAGGGACTAGCGGGAGAGGGACCGGGGAGCTGTTTTTT.

The chain employs TRBV20-1 and TRBJ1-4; D may be TRBD1 (5 bases). V gave up 6 bases and J gave up 8 bases, with 16 bases separating them. The CDR3 runs 13 residues. Germline assignment: CDR1 DFQATT and CDR2 SNEGSKA (reference sequence). CDR3 coding DNA: TGCAGTGCGCAGGGACTTGGTAGCGAAAAACTGTTTTTT. As protein: CSAQGLGSEKLFF.

CDR3 residues: CASRSTGGSHGYTF. CDR3 in DNA: TGTGCCAGCAGATCAACAGGGGGTTCTCATGGCTACACCTTC. The gene calls are TRBV25-1 and TRBJ1-2; 8 nucleotides align to TRBD1. V dropped 6 bases and J dropped 6; count of bases not matched to a gene: 9. This CDR3 has 14 residues. In germline, CDR1 is MGHDK, CDR2 SYGVNS.

This clonotype was recorded many times. A much bigger clone sits one base away, suggesting this may be a read error. The chain uses TRBV20-1 and TRBJ1-1; D is unclear. The germline V gene has CDR1 DFQATT and CDR2 SNEGSKA (reference sequence). Deletions cut 0 bases from V and 3 bases from J, with 5 bases between. CDR3 length: 12 residues. This chain's CDR3 is CSARERDTEAFF. In DNA form, the CDR3 reads TGCAGTGCTAGAGAAAGGGACACTGAAGCTTTCTTT.

To note about this clonotype: One end of the junction does not line up with germline, which may come from a read error. The J gene is TRBJ1-5, the V gene TRBV20-1; D is unresolved. The length of the CDR3 is 13 residues. Germline V lookup: CDR1 DFQATT, CDR2 SNEGSKA (reference sequence). The CDR3: CSARSGLNQPRHF. As DNA, the CDR3 is TGCAGTGCTAGATCAGGTCTCAATCAGCCCCGGCATTTT.